The 28 T cell receptor beta chains below all came from one sample that was sequenced in a study of blood T cell repertoires in COVID-19 (dated by TCRdb to 2020 to 2021). Libraries were made using the immunoSEQ multiplex PCR assay. TCRdb mirrors the immuneACCESS table, restricted to in-frame sequences. Some clones are absent from its copies; in checked studies, under half trace to an unresolved V gene, and the reason for the others is unknown. The sample includes some 500,000 clones, with roughly nine tenths observed a single time. In total, the top ten clones hold 7.8% of the sample. Specimen: peripheral blood. These receptors all stem from a woman between 50 and 59 years old with COVID-19, enrolled during active disease.

This clone was counted a single time. The rearrangement joins TRBV9 to TRBJ1-1, with 8 bases fitting TRBD1. CDR1 and CDR2 (germline): SGDLS, YYNGEE. The CDR3 covers 14 residues. V lost 3 bases to trimming and J lost 1 base; unmatched junction nucleotides: 2. CDR3 sequence: CASSAGQENTEAFF. The CDR3 nucleotides read TGTGCCAGCAGCGCGGGACAGGAGAACACTGAAGCTTTCTTT.

This clone showed up just once. The CDR3 is CASSLVVGDEQFF. The CDR3 DNA follows: TGTGCCAGCAGCTTAGTGGTTGGAGATGAGCAGTTCTTC. The V gene is TRBV11-3, the J gene TRBJ2-1; D is uncertain. Deletions cut 1 base from V and 8 bases from J, with 9 bases between. CDR1 and CDR2 from the germline V gene are SGHNT and YENEEA. CDR3 length: 13 residues. The full variable domain, completed using reference TRBV11-3 and TRBJ2-1, is EAGVVQSPRYKIIEKKQPVAFWCNPISGHNTLYWYLQNLGQGPELLIRYENEEAVDDSQLPKDRFSAERLKGVDSTLKIQPAELGDSAVYLCASSLVVGDEQFFGPGTRLTVL.

The CDR3 protein is CASNGQTNEKLFF. The CDR3 DNA reads as TGTGCCAGCAACGGACAGACTAATGAAAAACTGTTTTTT. The chain recombines TRBV2 with TRBJ1-4; the D gene is possibly TRBD1 (6 bases). The germline CDR1 and CDR2 sequences are SNHLY and FYNNEI. Trimming stripped 7 bases from V and 2 bases from J, with 8 bases between. This CDR3 is built from 13 residues. Variable domain in full (rest from reference TRBV2 and TRBJ1-4): EPEVTQTPSHQVTQMGQEVILRCVPISNHLYFYWYRQILGQKVEFLVSFYNNEISEKSEIFDDQFSVERPDGSNFTLKIRSTKLEDSAMYFCASNGQTNEKLFFGSGTQLSVL.

The chain combines TRBV14 with TRBJ2-1; tentatively, D is TRBD2 (6 bases). V was cut by 2 bases and J by 0 bases, with 14 bases left in between. The germline V gene has CDR1 SGHDN and CDR2 FVKESK. The length of the CDR3 is 17 residues. The CDR3 is CASSQFRRGSSYNEQFF. DNA of the CDR3: TGTGCCAGCAGCCAATTCCGTCGGGGGAGCTCCTACAATGAGCAGTTCTTC.

The gene calls are TRBV11-2 and TRBJ1-2; D is ambiguous. The CDR3 consists of 14 residues. CDR1 and CDR2 from the germline V gene are SGHAT and FQNNGV. The germline V and J ends were trimmed by 4 bases and 4 bases, with 13 bases remaining between them. The DNA for the CDR3 is TGTGCCAGCAGCTCCGTGGGGAGTTCCTATGGCTACACCTTC. As protein: CASSSVGSSYGYTF.

The CDR3 is CASSEEASEKLFF. DNA of the CDR3: TGCGCCAGCAGTGAGGAAGCAAGCGAAAAACTGTTTTTT. The chain uses TRBV10-1 and TRBJ1-4; D is unclear. CDR1 is WNHNN and CDR2 is SYGVQD in the germline V gene (reference sequence). The V and J ends lost 2 bases and 8 bases respectively, with 9 bases between them. The length of the CDR3 is 13 residues.

The count of this clone is one. The V gene is TRBV19, the J gene TRBJ2-1, with a possible D match to TRBD2 (6 bases). The CDR3 runs to 15 residues. In germline, CDR1 is LNHDA, CDR2 SQIVND (reference sequence). V dropped 7 bases and J dropped 9 bases, with 22 bases sitting between them. CDR3 DNA sequence: TGTGCCAGTACCGCCGCGGGACTGCCCCGGAGTGAGCAGTTCTTC. As protein: CASTAAGLPRSEQFF.

V gene TRBV5-1 combines with J gene TRBJ2-2; 7 positions match TRBD2. The CDR3 sequence is 13 residues long. Germline V gene data show CDR1 as SGHRS and CDR2 as YFSETQ. With V trimmed by 6 bases and J by 1 base, 0 bases remained unmatched. CDR3 protein: CASTGGNTGELFF. In DNA form, the CDR3 reads TGCGCCAGCACGGGGGGGAACACCGGGGAGCTGTTTTTT.

The chain employs TRBV25-1 and TRBJ1-2, with 9 bases lining up with TRBD1. The ends lost 3 bases at V and 8 bases at J; junction bases unmatched: 10. Per the germline V gene, CDR1 is MGHDK and CDR2 is SYGVNS. The CDR3 is made up of 15 amino acids. The CDR3 is CASSDRRGQGGGYTF. CDR3 DNA: TGTGCCAGCAGTGATAGGAGGGGACAGGGCGGAGGCTACACCTTC.

This chain links TRBV28 with TRBJ1-1, with TRBD1 identical over 7 bases. CDR3 length equals 14 residues. Germline CDR1 MDHEN, CDR2 SYDVKM. J lost 4 bases, V lost 6 bases, and 8 bases had no gene match. In DNA form, the CDR3 reads TGTGCCAGCAGCTTGACAGGGCCCCTCACTGAAGCTTTCTTT. This encodes CASSLTGPLTEAFF.

V usage is TRBV4-1 and J usage is TRBJ1-3; TRBD1 agrees at 7 bases. The CDR3 consists of 15 residues. Trimming took 2 bases from V and 1 from J; bases not matched to a gene: 2. Germline V lookup: CDR1 MGHRA, CDR2 YSYEKL. The CDR3: CASSQLTGSGNTIYF. CDR3 in DNA: TGCGCCAGCAGCCAATTGACAGGGTCTGGAAACACCATATATTTT.

This clone showed up just once. The chain is built from TRBV6-5 and TRBJ1-1; D not certain. In germline, CDR1 is MNHEY, CDR2 SVGAGI. CDR3 length: 14 amino acids. V lost 6 bases and J lost 4, with 15 bases in between. The CDR3 sequence: CASSPGGLGTEAFF. DNA for the CDR3: TGTGCCAGCAGCCCGGGAGGGCTGGGCACTGAAGCTTTCTTT.

In its sample, this clone was seen once. J is TRBJ1-2 and V is TRBV6-6, with 8 bases matching TRBD1. Trimming removed 10 bases from V and 8 bases from J; junction bases left unmatched: 6. Germline CDR1 reads MNHNY; CDR2 reads SVGAGI (reference sequence). This CDR3 region has 11 residues. CDR3: CATIDRGGYTF. The CDR3, as DNA: TGTGCCACCATCGACAGGGGCGGCTACACCTTC.

The genes are TRBV5-5 and TRBJ1-2; possible D gene TRBD1, 5 bases. Per germline, CDR1 SGHKS and CDR2 YYEKEE (reference sequence). The V end was cut by 0 bases, the J end by 8 bases, with 23 bases between. The CDR3 runs to 17 residues. Written as DNA, the CDR3 is TGTGCCAGCAGCTTGGCCCCCTCTGGGACTCCTTTATCCGGCTACACCTTC. It is translated as CASSLAPSGTPLSGYTF.

The J gene is TRBJ2-1, the V gene TRBV27; D remains ambiguous. The ends were cut back, 8 bases at V and 4 bases at J, with 9 bases in the middle. CDR1 is MNHEY and CDR2 is SMNVEV in the germline V gene (reference sequence). The CDR3 contains 12 residues. CDR3 region: CASRDSYNEQFF. The DNA of the CDR3 is TGTGCCAGCCGCGACTCTTACAATGAGCAGTTCTTC.

V usage is TRBV2 and J usage is TRBJ2-5; 7 bases match TRBD2. Germline CDR1 SNHLY, CDR2 FYNNEI. The CDR3 sequence is 14 residues long. Trimming took 6 bases from V and 1 from J; bases not matched to a gene: 5. CDR3 nucleotides: TGTGCCAGCAGCCGAGGGACTACCCAAGAGACCCAGTACTTC. It codes for CASSRGTTQETQYF.

This clone occurred once. The gene calls are TRBV7-9 and TRBJ1-1, with D hard to call. Germline CDR1 is SEHNR and CDR2 is FQNEAQ (reference sequence). Trimming pared 4 bases from V and 4 bases from J, leaving 13 bases between. CDR3 length: 14 amino acids. The CDR3 loop is CASSSPQVGTEAFF. The DNA for the CDR3 is TGTGCCAGCAGCTCACCCCAGGTTGGCACTGAAGCTTTCTTT.

The genes are TRBV6-1 and TRBJ1-3, with a possible D match to TRBD1 (6 bases). The CDR3 totals 16 residues. Germline assignment: CDR1 MNHNS and CDR2 SASEGT. Deletions cut 4 bases from V and 1 base from J, with 14 bases between. CDR3 DNA sequence: TGTGCCAGCAGTGGGAGGACAGCGGGGTCTGGAAACACCATATATTTT. Translation gives CASSGRTAGSGNTIYF.

This CDR3 reads CASSVLAGTSYEQYF. The CDR3 bases are TGTGCCAGCAGCGTACTAGCGGGCACCTCCTACGAGCAGTACTTC. The rearrangement uses TRBV6-4 and TRBJ2-7; 9 nucleotides align to TRBD2. V trimming: 6 bases; J trimming: 0 bases; junction bases outside the gene matches: 6. The germline gives CDR1 MRHNA, CDR2 SNTAGT. This CDR3 is 15 amino acids long.

The chain combines TRBV5-1 with TRBJ2-4, with D unclear. The CDR3 totals 17 residues. The germline CDR1 and CDR2 sequences are SGHRS and YFSETQ. Trimming left V 1 base short and J 0 bases short, with 14 bases between. The CDR3 region has the DNA TGCGCCAGCAGCTTGTCGCGCCAAGTAGAAGCCAAAAACATTCAGTACTTC. Amino acid sequence: CASSLSRQVEAKNIQYF.

The J gene is TRBJ2-3, the V gene TRBV10-3; D may be TRBD2 (6 bases). In germline, CDR1 is ENHRY, CDR2 SYGVKD. The CDR3 totals 14 residues. Trimming removed 0 bases at V and 6 bases at J, with 10 bases between. DNA of the CDR3: TGTGCCATCAGTGAGTCGGGGGACTTTGATACGCAGTATTTT. Translation gives CAISESGDFDTQYF.

The chain has TRBV19 and TRBJ2-1, with TRBD1 matching over 7 bases. V lost 4 bases and J lost 3; bases outside the gene matches: 3. Germline loops: CDR1 LNHDA, CDR2 SQIVND (reference sequence). The CDR3 is 14 amino acids. As DNA, the CDR3 is TGTGCCAGTAGTACTACAGGGGTCTACAATGAGCAGTTCTTC. Amino acids: CASSTTGVYNEQFF.

The gene calls are TRBV10-3 and TRBJ2-1; 8 bases map to TRBD1. CDR3 length: 15 residues. V dropped 3 bases and J dropped 3; count of bases not matched to a gene: 4. CDR1 is ENHRY and CDR2 is SYGVKD in the germline V gene. CDR3 DNA sequence: TGTGCCATCAGTGAATCGACAGGGGTCTACAATGAGCAGTTCTTC. It is translated as CAISESTGVYNEQFF.

This clone was observed a few times. This rearrangement joins TRBV10-3 to TRBJ1-3; no clear D. V lost 3 bases and J lost 4, with 13 bases in between. This CDR3 has 15 residues. Germline V gene sequence: CDR1 ENHRY, CDR2 SYGVKD. CDR3 DNA: TGTGCCATCAGTGAAAGAGGGCATCCGGGAAACACCATATATTTT. Translated, it gives CAISERGHPGNTIYF.

The V and J genes are TRBV11-2 and TRBJ1-3; 8 nucleotides align to TRBD1. CDR1 and CDR2 from the germline V gene are SGHAT and FQNNGV. Trimming removed 7 bases from V and 8 bases from J; junction bases left unmatched: 7. This CDR3 region has 13 residues. CDR3 loop: CASIQGVGDTIYF. The CDR3 DNA reads as TGTGCCAGCATACAGGGGGTTGGGGACACCATATATTTT.

The rearrangement joins TRBV29-1 to TRBJ1-2; TRBD1 agrees at 7 bases. The CDR3 covers 11 residues. J gave up 4 bases and V 7 bases, and 3 bases lay outside the gene matches. Germline values: CDR1 SQVTM, CDR2 ANQGSEA. CDR3: CSAGTAYGYTF. As DNA, the CDR3 is TGCAGCGCAGGGACAGCCTATGGCTACACCTTC.

This clone was counted a single time. V gene TRBV5-1 combines with J gene TRBJ2-5, with 7 bases identical to TRBD1. This CDR3 contains 14 residues. From germline, CDR1 is SGHRS and CDR2 YFSETQ. Trimming cost V 4 bases and J 4 bases; bases outside gene matches: 7. CDR3 protein: CASSPGTARETQYF. The CDR3 region has the DNA TGCGCCAGCAGCCCCGGGACAGCCCGAGAGACCCAGTACTTC.

The chain is built from TRBV9 and TRBJ1-5; no clear D gene. CDR1 and CDR2 (germline): SGDLS, YYNGEE. Trimming took off 4 bases at V and 0 bases at J, with 14 bases between the two ends. This CDR3 region has 16 residues. CDR3 in DNA: TGTGCCAGCAGCCCGAACCCCCGGTATAGCAATCAGCCCCAGCATTTT. It is translated as CASSPNPRYSNQPQHF.